A selection of T cell receptor beta chains follows, all from one sample in a study of shared clonotypes between healthy human individuals. Profiling relied on immunoSEQ multiplex PCR, and the TCRdb table lists in-frame clones only, not all of them. The sample has about 1.5 million clones; approximately 98% are singletons. The sequenced sample consisted of naive CD4+ T cells sorted from blood. Every receptor here comes from a man aged 30 to 45 in good health. Each CDR3 is given with its conserved first and last residue. The D gene is left open where the match is weak. Size is omitted from some rows. Given values are once, few, many or a class for expanded clones.

>NA|NA|TRBJ1-5|TRBV28|14
CASNYPGDYQPQHF
TGTGCCAGCAATTATCCAGGGGATTATCAGCCCCAGCATTTT
>NA|NA|TRBJ2-4|TRBV18|14
CASSPRDSKNIQYF
TGTGCCAGCTCACCGCGGGACAGCAAAAACATTCAGTACTTC
>NA|NA|TRBJ2-7|TRBV10-3|13
CAIREPITYEQYF
TGTGCCATCAGGGAGCCGATCACCTACGAGCAGTACTTC
>NA|NA|TRBJ1-2|TRBV28|12
CASRDWANGYTF
TGTGCCAGCAGGGATTGGGCGAATGGCTACACCTTC
>NA|NA|TRBJ2-1|TRBV7-7|16
CASSLGSGTSYNEQFF
TGTGCTAGCAGCTTAGGGAGTGGGACCTCCTACAATGAGCAGTTCTTC
>NA|NA|TRBJ1-5|TRBV6-1|17
CASSEAKRGYSNQPQHF
TGTGCCAGCAGTGAAGCGAAAAGGGGCTATAGCAATCAGCCCCAGCATTTT
>TRBD1|NA|TRBJ1-5|TRBV19|14
CASNKGQVNQPQHF
TGTGCCAGTAATAAAGGACAGGTAAATCAGCCCCAGCATTTT
>NA|NA|TRBJ2-7|TRBV5-6|14
CASSSRGGKDEQYF
TGTGCCAGCAGCAGCAGGGGCGGGAAAGACGAGCAGTACTTC
>TRBD1|NA|TRBJ1-5|TRBV27|14
CAIPGTGSNQPQHF
TGTGCCATACCCGGGACAGGAAGCAATCAGCCCCAGCATTTT
>TRBD1|NA|TRBJ2-2|TRBV5-1|15
CASSLETGSTGELFF
TGCGCCAGCAGCTTGGAGACAGGGAGCACCGGGGAGCTGTTTTTT
>NA|NA|TRBJ2-6|TRBV5-1|15
CASSVAGVGANVLTF
TGCGCCAGCAGCGTCGCAGGGGTTGGGGCCAACGTCCTGACTTTC
>TRBD2|NA|TRBJ2-7|TRBV28|14
CASRTSGSVYEQYF
TGTGCCAGCAGAACTAGCGGGAGCGTCTACGAGCAGTACTTC
>NA|NA|TRBJ2-3|TRBV9|13
CASSETVTDTQYF
TGTGCCAGCAGCGAGACGGTCACAGATACGCAGTATTTT
>NA|NA|TRBJ2-3|TRBV10-1|14
CASSEWGLADTQYF
TGCGCCAGCAGTGAATGGGGGCTGGCGGATACGCAGTATTTT
>NA|NA|TRBJ2-4|TRBV2|14
CASSGHSSKNIQYF
TGTGCCAGCAGTGGACACTCTTCCAAAAACATTCAGTACTTC
>TRBD1|NA|TRBJ2-3|TRBV15|14
CATSKGQGADTQYF
TGTGCCACCAGTAAGGGACAGGGGGCAGATACGCAGTATTTT
>TRBD1|NA|TRBJ2-7|TRBV29-1|15
CSAAGGTVSSYEQYF
TGCAGCGCTGCCGGTGGGACAGTTTCCTCCTACGAGCAGTACTTC
>NA|NA|TRBJ1-2|TRBV5-4|13
CASGQTGEGGYTF
TGTGCCAGCGGCCAGACAGGCGAGGGTGGCTACACCTTC
>NA|NA|TRBJ1-5|TRBV5-4|13
CASSRGSNQPQHF
TGTGCCAGCAGCAGGGGCAGCAATCAGCCCCAGCATTTT
>NA|NA|TRBJ2-2|TRBV5-4|18
CASSPKGPGSANTGELFF
TGTGCCAGCAGCCCTAAAGGCCCAGGGTCCGCGAACACCGGGGAGCTGTTTTTT
>TRBD2|NA|TRBJ2-1|TRBV7-8|15
CASSLEGLGGYEQFF
TGTGCCAGCAGCTTAGAGGGACTCGGGGGGTATGAGCAGTTCTTC
>NA|once|TRBJ2-1|TRBV2|14
CASSETRDHNEQFF
TGTGCCAGCAGTGAAACCCGGGACCACAATGAGCAGTTCTTC
>TRBD2|NA|TRBJ2-2|TRBV4-1|17
CASSPRASGANTGELFF
TGCGCCAGCAGCCCTCGGGCTAGCGGGGCGAACACCGGGGAGCTGTTTTTT
>NA|NA|TRBJ2-2|TRBV9|15
CASSVATVNTGELFF
TGTGCCAGCAGCGTAGCTACAGTGAACACCGGGGAGCTGTTTTTT
>TRBD2|NA|TRBJ2-3|TRBV7-4|16
CASSTGLAGATDTQYF
TGTGCCAGCAGCACTGGACTAGCGGGAGCCACAGATACGCAGTATTTT
>NA|once|TRBJ2-5|TRBV18|14
CASSPGGSQETQYF
TGTGCCAGCTCACCCGGGGGATCCCAAGAGACCCAGTACTTC
>TRBD1|NA|TRBJ2-5|TRBV9|15
CASSVGTGGLETQYF
TGTGCCAGCAGCGTAGGAACAGGGGGTTTGGAGACCCAGTACTTC
>TRBD1|NA|TRBJ2-5|TRBV5-1|18
CASSLPHSGTAIQETQYF
TGCGCCAGCAGCTTGCCCCACAGTGGGACAGCAATACAAGAGACCCAGTACTTC
>NA|few|TRBJ1-5|TRBV7-2|12
CASSLGGQPQHF
TGTGCCAGCAGCTTAGGGGGTCAGCCCCAGCATTTT
>NA|NA|TRBJ2-3|TRBV5-4|15
CASSFWAGGGDTQYF
TGTGCCAGCAGCTTTTGGGCAGGAGGGGGAGATACGCAGTATTTT
>NA|NA|TRBJ1-1|TRBV11-2|12
CASSQQNTEAFF
TGTGCCAGCAGCCAACAGAACACTGAAGCTTTCTTT
>TRBD2|NA|TRBJ2-1|TRBV7-9|17
CASSLATSGRSYNEQFF
TGTGCCAGCAGCTTAGCGACTAGCGGGAGGTCTTACAATGAGCAGTTCTTC
>NA|NA|TRBJ2-1|TRBV18|14
CASRHLSADNEQFF
TGTGCCAGCCGTCACCTATCCGCGGACAATGAGCAGTTCTTC
>NA|NA|TRBJ1-4|TRBV14|16
CASSQSPKGWGEKLFF
TGTGCCAGCAGCCAATCCCCGAAAGGGTGGGGTGAAAAACTGTTTTTT
>NA|NA|TRBJ1-3|TRBV5-1|15
CASSLDTFSGNTIYF
TGCGCCAGCAGCTTGGACACTTTCTCTGGAAACACCATATATTTT
>TRBD2|NA|TRBJ2-1|TRBV25-1|13
CASGLAASHEQFF
TGTGCCAGCGGCCTAGCGGCCAGTCATGAGCAGTTCTTC
>NA|NA|TRBJ2-5|TRBV21-1|13
CAPGWERQETQYF
TGTGCCCCAGGGTGGGAAAGGCAAGAGACCCAGTACTTC
>NA|NA|TRBJ1-1|TRBV7-9|13
CASSLIQNTEAFF
TGTGCCAGCAGCTTAATACAAAACACTGAAGCTTTCTTT
>TRBD2|NA|TRBJ2-7|TRBV19|13
CASRLAGTYEQYF
TGTGCCAGTAGATTAGCGGGTACCTACGAGCAGTACTTC
>NA|NA|TRBJ2-5|TRBV25-1|12
CASSSTLETQYF
TGTGCCAGCAGTTCGACTTTGGAGACCCAGTACTTC
>TRBD2|NA|TRBJ2-2|TRBV5-4|18
CASSGALLAGVRTGELFF
TGTGCCAGCAGCGGGGCGCTTCTAGCGGGAGTTCGAACCGGGGAGCTGTTTTTT
>TRBD2|NA|TRBJ2-3|TRBV9|20
CASSSRSGRAQSRMSDTQYF
TGTGCCAGCAGCTCTCGTAGCGGGAGGGCCCAGAGTCGTATGTCAGATACGCAGTATTTT
>NA|NA|TRBJ2-3|TRBV4-2|15
CASSQVKRFTDTQYF
TGTGCCAGCAGCCAAGTTAAGCGATTCACAGATACGCAGTATTTT
>TRBD1|once|TRBJ2-3|TRBV6-1|14
CASSKDRIADTQYF
TGTGCCAGCAGTAAGGACAGGATCGCAGATACGCAGTATTTT
>TRBD2|once|TRBJ2-5|TRBV14|16
CASSQAGLAGAETQYF
TGTGCCAGCAGCCAGGCCGGACTAGCGGGAGCGGAGACCCAGTACTTC
>TRBD1|NA|TRBJ1-5|TRBV4-2|16
CASSPVYRGVSQPQHF
TGTGCCAGCAGCCCAGTGTACAGGGGGGTTAGTCAGCCCCAGCATTTT
>TRBD1|NA|TRBJ2-3|TRBV10-3|23
CAISDPTGGSAGVSPLRPDTQYF
TGTGCCATCAGTGATCCGACAGGGGGCTCAGCGGGAGTATCCCCCCTACGCCCAGATACGCAGTATTTT
>NA|NA|TRBJ2-1|TRBV18|16
CASSPGRGRLNNEQFF
TGTGCCAGCTCCCCAGGACGGGGGAGGCTAAACAATGAGCAGTTCTTC
>NA|NA|TRBJ2-7|TRBV11-2|17
CASSASLRARRTYEQYF
TGTGCCAGCAGCGCATCCCTCAGGGCGCGACGGACCTACGAGCAGTACTTC
>NA|NA|TRBJ1-4|TRBV5-5|16
CASSLANTESPWKLFF
TGTGCCAGCAGCTTGGCCAATACAGAATCGCCGTGGAAACTGTTTTTT
>NA|NA|TRBJ1-3|TRBV6-1|14
CASRLEELGNTIYF
TGTGCCAGCAGGTTAGAGGAGCTTGGAAACACCATATATTTT
>NA|NA|TRBJ2-7|TRBV5-6|15
CASSWLALRTSEQYF
TGTGCCAGCAGCTGGCTAGCGTTAAGGACCTCCGAGCAGTACTTC
>TRBD2|NA|TRBJ2-3|TRBV7-9|18
CASSLRMLAGVGLDTQYF
TGTGCCAGCAGCTTACGTATGCTAGCGGGAGTAGGTTTAGATACGCAGTATTTT
>TRBD1|NA|TRBJ1-3|TRBV7-6|15
CASSTRQGGGNTIYF
TGTGCCAGCAGCACCCGACAGGGAGGAGGAAACACCATATATTTT
>NA|NA|TRBJ2-1|TRBV30|13
CAWSRQEYNEQFF
TGTGCCTGGTCTCGACAGGAATACAATGAGCAGTTCTTC
>NA|NA|TRBJ2-1|TRBV5-4|11
CASSSYNEQFF
TGTGCCAGCAGCTCATACAATGAGCAGTTCTTC
>TRBD1|NA|TRBJ1-2|TRBV6-5|14
CASSPGQGARGYTF
TGTGCCAGCAGTCCCGGACAGGGGGCTAGGGGCTACACCTTC
>TRBD2|NA|TRBJ2-2|TRBV5-5|14
CASTGTSFVGELFF
TGTGCCAGCACCGGGACTAGCTTCGTCGGGGAGCTGTTTTTT
>TRBD1|NA|TRBJ1-2|TRBV30|12
CAWGDTGQRETF
TGTGCCTGGGGCGATACGGGACAGCGGGAAACCTTC